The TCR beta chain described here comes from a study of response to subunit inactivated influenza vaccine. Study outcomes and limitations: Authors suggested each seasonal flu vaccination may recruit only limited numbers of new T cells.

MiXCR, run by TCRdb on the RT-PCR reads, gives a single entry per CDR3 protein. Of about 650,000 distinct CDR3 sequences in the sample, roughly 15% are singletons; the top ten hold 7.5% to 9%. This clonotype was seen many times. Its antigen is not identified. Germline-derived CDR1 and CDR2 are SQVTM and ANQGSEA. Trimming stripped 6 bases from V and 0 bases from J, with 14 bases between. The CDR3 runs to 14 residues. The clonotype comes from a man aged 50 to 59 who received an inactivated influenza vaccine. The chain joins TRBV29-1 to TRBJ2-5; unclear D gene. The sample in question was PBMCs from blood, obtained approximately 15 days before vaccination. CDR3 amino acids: CSVTPVQHQETQYF. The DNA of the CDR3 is TGCAGCGTCACCCCCGTCCAGCACCAAGAGACCCAGTACTTC. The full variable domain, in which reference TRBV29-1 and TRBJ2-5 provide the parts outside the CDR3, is SAVISQKPSRDICQRGTSLTIQCQVDSQVTMMFWYRQQPGQSLTLIATANQGSEATYESGFVIDKFPISRPNLTFSTLTVSNMSPEDSSIYLCSVTPVQHQETQYFGPGTRLLVL.